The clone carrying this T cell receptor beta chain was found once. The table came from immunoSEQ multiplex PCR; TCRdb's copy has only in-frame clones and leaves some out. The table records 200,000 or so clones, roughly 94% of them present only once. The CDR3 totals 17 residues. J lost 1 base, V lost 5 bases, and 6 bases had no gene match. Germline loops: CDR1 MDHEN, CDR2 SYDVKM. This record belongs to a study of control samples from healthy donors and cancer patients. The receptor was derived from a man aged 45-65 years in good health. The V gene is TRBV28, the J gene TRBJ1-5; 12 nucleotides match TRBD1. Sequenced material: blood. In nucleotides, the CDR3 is TGTGCCAGCAGTCGAGGGACAGGGGGCACAAGCAATCAGCCCCAGCATTTT. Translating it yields CASSRGTGGTSNQPQHF.